This entry is about one TCR beta chain. Its antigen is currently unknown. Germline V gene sequence: CDR1 MNHNS, CDR2 SASEGT. The CDR3 totals 15 residues. Unmatched junction bases numbered 9, after V lost 9 bases and J lost 7 bases. The data are from a study of identical twins. Regarding the study as a whole: For cord blood, abundant beta clonotypes had fewer insertions, unlike memory repertoires, which showed none. Cross-sectional statistical analysis was relied on for the conclusions, without the same donors being followed.

Each CDR3 protein gets one entry after TCRdb re-called the 5' RACE reads with MiXCR. This sample has around 530,000 distinct CDR3 sequences, with roughly 15% found just once. These sequences were also reported in another study, on yellow fever vaccine responses in identical twins. That paper adds: Reports say the vaccine T cell response in twins looked partly convergent and partly personalized.

This receptor was taken from a woman between 18 and 30 years old in good health. Sequencing used CD4+ T cells sorted from blood. The J gene is TRBJ2-3, the V gene TRBV6-1; 14 nucleotides line up with TRBD2. The CDR3 is CASREGLAGVYTQYF. The CDR3 DNA sequence: TGTGCCAGTCGAGAGGGACTAGCGGGAGTATATACGCAGTATTTT.